This is a list of T cell receptor beta chains from one sample in a study of identical twins. One entry per CDR3 protein, called by TCRdb with MiXCR from the 5' RACE reads. The repertoire holds hundreds of thousands of distinct CDR3 sequences, with around a sixth as singletons. These data also formed part of another study, on T cells expressing NK-cell markers.

Sequencing was performed on PBMCs. The receptor source for this set is a young woman in good health. Each CDR3 is given with its conserved first and last residue. Fields, in order: D gene, clone size, V gene, J gene, CDR3 protein, CDR3 DNA. The D gene is left open where the match is weak. Size is omitted from some rows. Given values are once, few, many or a class for expanded clones.

>NA|NA|TRBV6-1|TRBJ2-7
CASASFIFPYEQYF
TGTGCCAGCGCCTCTTTTATATTTCCCTACGAGCAGTACTTC
>TRBD1|NA|TRBV9|TRBJ2-1
CASSVTGTGGHSSYNEQFF
TGTGCCAGCAGCGTGACCGGGACAGGGGGGCATAGCTCCTACAATGAGCAGTTCTTC
>NA|few|TRBV12-3/TRBV12-4|TRBJ1-2
CASSPSGDPHPYGYTF
TGTGCCAGCAGCCCCTCCGGGGACCCTCATCCCTATGGCTACACCTTC
>TRBD2|NA|TRBV4-3|TRBJ2-3
CASSRLGGGPDTQYF
TGCGCCAGCAGTAGGCTTGGGGGAGGGCCAGATACGCAGTATTTT
>NA|NA|TRBV10-1|TRBJ2-3
CASSPGSVTDTQYF
TGCGCCAGCAGCCCCGGGAGCGTCACAGATACGCAGTATTTT
>NA|many|TRBV12-3/TRBV12-4|TRBJ1-1
CASSPPWHEAFF
TGTGCCAGCTCCCCCCCGTGGCACGAAGCTTTCTTT
>NA|few|TRBV3-1|TRBJ2-1
CASSRDFGEQFF
TGTGCCAGCAGCCGAGATTTTGGTGAGCAGTTCTTC
>NA|NA|TRBV7-9|TRBJ1-4
CASTENEKLFF
TGTGCCAGCACTGAAAATGAAAAACTGTTTTTT
>TRBD1|NA|TRBV10-3|TRBJ1-2
CATSWTGDGYTF
TGTGCCACTTCCTGGACAGGGGATGGCTACACCTTC
>NA|NA|TRBV20-1|TRBJ2-7
CSARVAHYEQYF
TGCAGTGCTAGAGTTGCCCACTACGAGCAGTACTTC